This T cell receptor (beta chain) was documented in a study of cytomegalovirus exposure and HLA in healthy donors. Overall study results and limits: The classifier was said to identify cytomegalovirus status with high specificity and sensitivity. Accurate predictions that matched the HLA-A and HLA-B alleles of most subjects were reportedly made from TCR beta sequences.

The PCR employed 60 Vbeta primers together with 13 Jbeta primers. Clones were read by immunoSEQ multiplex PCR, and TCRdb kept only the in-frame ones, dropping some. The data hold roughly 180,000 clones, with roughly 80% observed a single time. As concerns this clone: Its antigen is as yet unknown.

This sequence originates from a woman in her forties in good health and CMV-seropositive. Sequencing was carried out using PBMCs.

CDR3: CASSLRGGGYTF. DNA for the CDR3: TGTGCCAGCAGCTTGAGGGGGGGCGGCTACACCTTC. V usage is TRBV7-2 and J usage is TRBJ1-2; perhaps TRBD1 as D (6 bases). The CDR3 contains 12 residues. V dropped 3 bases and J dropped 8 bases, with 10 bases sitting between them. Per the germline V gene, CDR1 is SGHTA and CDR2 is FQGNSA.